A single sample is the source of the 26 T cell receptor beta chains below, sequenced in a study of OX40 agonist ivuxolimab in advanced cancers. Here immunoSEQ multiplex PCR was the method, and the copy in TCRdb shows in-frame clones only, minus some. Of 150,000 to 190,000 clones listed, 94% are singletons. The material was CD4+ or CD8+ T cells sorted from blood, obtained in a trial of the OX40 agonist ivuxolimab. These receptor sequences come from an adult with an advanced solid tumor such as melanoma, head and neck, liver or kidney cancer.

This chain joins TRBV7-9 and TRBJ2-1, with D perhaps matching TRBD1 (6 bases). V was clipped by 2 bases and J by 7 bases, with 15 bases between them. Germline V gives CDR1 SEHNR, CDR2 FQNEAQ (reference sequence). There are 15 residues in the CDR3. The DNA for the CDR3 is TGTGCCAGCAGCTTAAGAGCTCAGGGGTCGAATGAGCAGTTCTTC. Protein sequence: CASSLRAQGSNEQFF.

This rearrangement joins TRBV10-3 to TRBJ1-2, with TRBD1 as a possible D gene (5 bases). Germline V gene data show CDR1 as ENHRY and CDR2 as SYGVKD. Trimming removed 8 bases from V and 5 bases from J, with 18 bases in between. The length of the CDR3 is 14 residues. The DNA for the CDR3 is TGTGCCATCCGCTCTTCTACCGGGGGATATGGCTACACCTTC. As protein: CAIRSSTGGYGYTF.

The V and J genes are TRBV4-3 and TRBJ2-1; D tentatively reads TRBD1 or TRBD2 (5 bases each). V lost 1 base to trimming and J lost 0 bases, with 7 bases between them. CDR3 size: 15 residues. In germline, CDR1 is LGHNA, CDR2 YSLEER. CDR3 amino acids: CASSQVGTSYNEQFF. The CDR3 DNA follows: TGCGCCAGCAGCCAAGTCGGGACCTCCTACAATGAGCAGTTCTTC.

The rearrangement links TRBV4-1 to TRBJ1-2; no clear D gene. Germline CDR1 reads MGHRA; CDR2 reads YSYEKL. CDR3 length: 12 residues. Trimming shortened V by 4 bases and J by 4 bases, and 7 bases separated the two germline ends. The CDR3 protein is CASSPEGYGYTF. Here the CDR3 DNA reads TGCGCCAGCAGCCCCGAAGGCTATGGCTACACCTTC.

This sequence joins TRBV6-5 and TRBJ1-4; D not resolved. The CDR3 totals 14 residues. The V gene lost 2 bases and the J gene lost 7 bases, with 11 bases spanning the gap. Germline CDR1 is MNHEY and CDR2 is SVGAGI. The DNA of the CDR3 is TGTGCCAGCAGTTACGGCGGGGTGGGTGAAAAACTGTTTTTT. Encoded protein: CASSYGGVGEKLFF.

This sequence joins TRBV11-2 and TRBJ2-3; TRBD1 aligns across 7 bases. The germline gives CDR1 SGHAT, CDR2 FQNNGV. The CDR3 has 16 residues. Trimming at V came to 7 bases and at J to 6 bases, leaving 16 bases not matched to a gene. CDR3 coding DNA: TGTGCCAGCAAACTTCCCCCCCGGCTACAGGGGGATACGCAGTATTTT. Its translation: CASKLPPRLQGDTQYF.

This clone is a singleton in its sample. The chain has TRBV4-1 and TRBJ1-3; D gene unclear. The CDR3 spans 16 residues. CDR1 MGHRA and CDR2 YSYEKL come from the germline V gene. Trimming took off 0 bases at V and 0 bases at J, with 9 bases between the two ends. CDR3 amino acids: CASSQERVFSGNTIYF. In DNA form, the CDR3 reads TGCGCCAGCAGCCAAGAAAGAGTTTTCTCTGGAAACACCATATATTTT.

The CDR3 DNA sequence: TGTGCCAGCAGCAAGGGGGGGGCTACGACAGATACGCAGTATTTT. This codes for CASSKGGATTDTQYF. The chain carries TRBV21-1 and TRBJ2-3; the table's D call of TRBD2 was not tested on the DNA. TRBV21-1 is an annotated pseudogene. The CDR3 loop spans 15 amino acids.

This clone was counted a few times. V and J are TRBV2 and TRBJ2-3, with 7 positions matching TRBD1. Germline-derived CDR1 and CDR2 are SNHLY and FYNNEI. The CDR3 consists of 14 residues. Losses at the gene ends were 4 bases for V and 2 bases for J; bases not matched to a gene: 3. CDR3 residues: CASSGTGPTDTQYF. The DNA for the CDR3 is TGTGCCAGCAGTGGGACAGGCCCCACAGATACGCAGTATTTT.

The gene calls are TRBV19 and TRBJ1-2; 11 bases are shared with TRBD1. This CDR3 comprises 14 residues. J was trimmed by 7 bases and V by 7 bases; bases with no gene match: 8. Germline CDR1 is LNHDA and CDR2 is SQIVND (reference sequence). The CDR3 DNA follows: TGTGCCAGTAATGCGTTGGACAGGGGGCTTGGCTACACCTTC. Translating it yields CASNALDRGLGYTF.

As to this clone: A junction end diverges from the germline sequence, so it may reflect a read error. CDR3 DNA sequence: TGTGCCAGCTCCCCTGGGACAGGGGGCGTGAAAACTGAAGCTTTCTTT. Its protein product is CASSPGTGGVKTEAFF. The J gene is TRBJ1-1, the V gene TRBV18, with TRBD1 identical over 12 bases. The CDR3 is 16 residues long. Germline assignment: CDR1 KGHSH and CDR2 LQKENI.

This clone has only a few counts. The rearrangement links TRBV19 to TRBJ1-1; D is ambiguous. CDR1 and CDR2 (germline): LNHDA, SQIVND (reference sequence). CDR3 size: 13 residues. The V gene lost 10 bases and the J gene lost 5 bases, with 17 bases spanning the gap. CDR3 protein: CATGGSRGTEAFF. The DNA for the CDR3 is TGTGCCACGGGAGGCAGTCGGGGTACTGAAGCTTTCTTT.

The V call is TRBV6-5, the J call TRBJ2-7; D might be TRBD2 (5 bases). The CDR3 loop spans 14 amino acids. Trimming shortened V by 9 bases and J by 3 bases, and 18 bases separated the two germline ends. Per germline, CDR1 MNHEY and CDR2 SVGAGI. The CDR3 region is CASNLGVPLYEQYF. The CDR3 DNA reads TGTGCCAGTAACCTGGGAGTCCCCCTCTACGAGCAGTACTTC.

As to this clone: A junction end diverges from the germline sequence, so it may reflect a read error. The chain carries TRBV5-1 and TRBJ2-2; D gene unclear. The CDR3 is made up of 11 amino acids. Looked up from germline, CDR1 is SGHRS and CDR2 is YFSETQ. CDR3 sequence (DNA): TGCGCCAGCACGAAAACCGGGGAGCTGTTTTTT. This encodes CASTKTGELFF.

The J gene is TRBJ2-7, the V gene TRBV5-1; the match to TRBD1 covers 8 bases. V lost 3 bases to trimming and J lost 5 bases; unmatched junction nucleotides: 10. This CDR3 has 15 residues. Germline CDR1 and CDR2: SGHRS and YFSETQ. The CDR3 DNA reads TGCGCCAGCAGCTCTGGACAGGGTGGTACTCACGAGCAGTACTTC. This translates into CASSSGQGGTHEQYF.

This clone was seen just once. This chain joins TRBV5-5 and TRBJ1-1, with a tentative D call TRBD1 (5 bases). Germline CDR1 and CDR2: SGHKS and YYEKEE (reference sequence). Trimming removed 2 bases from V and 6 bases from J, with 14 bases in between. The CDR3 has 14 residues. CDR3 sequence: CASSFLRSGPEAFF. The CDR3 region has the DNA TGTGCCAGCAGCTTCTTGCGTTCAGGGCCTGAAGCTTTCTTT.

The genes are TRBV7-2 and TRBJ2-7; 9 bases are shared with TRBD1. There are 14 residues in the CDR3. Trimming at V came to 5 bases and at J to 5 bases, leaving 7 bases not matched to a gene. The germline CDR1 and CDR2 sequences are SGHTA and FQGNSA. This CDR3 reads CASSPTGGFHEQYF. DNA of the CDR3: TGTGCCAGCAGCCCGACAGGGGGGTTCCACGAGCAGTACTTC.

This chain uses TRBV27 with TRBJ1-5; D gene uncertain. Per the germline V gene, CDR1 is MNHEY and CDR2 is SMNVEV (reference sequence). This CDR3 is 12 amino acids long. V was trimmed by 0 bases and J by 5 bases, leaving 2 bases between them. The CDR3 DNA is TGTGCCAGCAGTTTATCGGATCAGCCCCAGCATTTT. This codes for CASSLSDQPQHF.

The CDR3 bases are TGTGCCAGTGCCCTGACTAGCGGGGTAGCCGGGGAGCTGTTTTTT. This sequence encodes CASALTSGVAGELFF. The chain joins TRBV19 to TRBJ2-2; 11 nucleotides match TRBD2. The J segment lost 6 bases and the V segment lost 8 bases, leaving 8 bases of the junction unmatched. The germline V gene encodes CDR1 LNHDA and CDR2 SQIVND (reference sequence). This CDR3 contains 15 residues.

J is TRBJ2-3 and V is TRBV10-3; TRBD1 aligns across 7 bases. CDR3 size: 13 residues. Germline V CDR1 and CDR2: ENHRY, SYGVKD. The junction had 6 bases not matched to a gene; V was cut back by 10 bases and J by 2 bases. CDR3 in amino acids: CATRQGATDTQYF. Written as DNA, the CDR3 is TGTGCCACCCGACAGGGAGCCACAGATACGCAGTATTTT.

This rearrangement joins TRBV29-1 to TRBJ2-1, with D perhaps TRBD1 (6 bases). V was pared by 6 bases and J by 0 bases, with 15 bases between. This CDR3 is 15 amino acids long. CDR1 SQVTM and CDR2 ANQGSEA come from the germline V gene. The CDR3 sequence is CSVEQGWSSYNEQFF. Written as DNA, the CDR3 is TGCAGCGTAGAACAGGGTTGGAGCTCCTACAATGAGCAGTTCTTC.

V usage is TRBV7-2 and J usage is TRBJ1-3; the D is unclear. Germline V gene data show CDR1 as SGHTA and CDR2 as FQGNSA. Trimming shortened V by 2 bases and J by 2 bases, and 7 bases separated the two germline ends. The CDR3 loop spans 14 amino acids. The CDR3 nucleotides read TGTGCCAGCAGCTTATTGGGTGCTGGAAACACCATATATTTT. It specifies CASSLLGAGNTIYF.

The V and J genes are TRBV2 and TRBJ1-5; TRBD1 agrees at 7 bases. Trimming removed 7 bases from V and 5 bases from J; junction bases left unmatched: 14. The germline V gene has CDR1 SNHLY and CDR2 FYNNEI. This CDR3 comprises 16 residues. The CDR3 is CASTYRGLLTDQPQHF. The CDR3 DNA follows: TGTGCCAGCACATACAGGGGCCTACTAACGGATCAGCCCCAGCATTTT.

The DNA of the CDR3 is TGCGCCAGCAGTGAGGGGTGTGGGAACACTGAAGCTTTCTTT. This codes for CASSEGCGNTEAFF. The gene calls are TRBV10-1 and TRBJ1-1, with unresolved D. With 2 bases removed from V and 1 base from J, the gap between germline ends came to 8 bases. The germline V gene has CDR1 WNHNN and CDR2 SYGVQD (reference sequence). There are 14 residues in the CDR3.

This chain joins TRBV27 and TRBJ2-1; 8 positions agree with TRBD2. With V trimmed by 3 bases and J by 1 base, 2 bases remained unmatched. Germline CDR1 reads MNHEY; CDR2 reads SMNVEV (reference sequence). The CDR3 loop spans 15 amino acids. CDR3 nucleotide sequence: TGTGCCAGCAGTTTGACGGGGGGGTCCTACAATGAGCAGTTCTTC. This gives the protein CASSLTGGSYNEQFF.

CDR3 sequence reads: CASRTSGRSYEQYF. The CDR3 nucleotides are TGTGCCAGCAGGACTAGCGGGAGATCCTACGAGCAGTACTTC. The chain joins TRBV28 to TRBJ2-7, with TRBD2 matching over 12 bases. Trimming removed 6 bases from V and 1 base from J; junction bases left unmatched: 1. CDR1 is MDHEN and CDR2 is SYDVKM in the germline V gene. CDR3 size: 14 residues.